This passage covers 19 T cell receptor beta chains from one sample sequenced in a study of metastatic and nonmetastatic thyroid tumors. From the PCR reads, TCRdb re-called clones with MiXCR. The sample lists tens of thousands of clones, about 20% occurring once. Prior to thyroid surgery, none of the patients had received any treatment. Sequenced sample: adjacent normal tissue. Receptors were obtained from a female donor with papillary thyroid cancer or a benign thyroid nodule (not recorded which). Some clones in this sample may be carry-over from other donors' samples.

The rearrangement joins TRBV6-1 to TRBJ2-7; tentatively, D is TRBD1 or TRBD2 (8 bases each). Germline V gives CDR1 MNHNS, CDR2 SASEGT. V was cut by 6 bases and J by 0 bases, with 15 bases left in between. This CDR3 comprises 15 residues. The CDR3 DNA sequence: TGTGCCAGCAGGGCGGGGGGACAGGTCTCCTACGAGCAGTACTTC. It specifies CASRAGGQVSYEQYF.

The chain recombines TRBV20-1 with TRBJ2-6, with unresolved D. This CDR3 contains 14 residues. Trimming took 4 bases from V and 2 from J, leaving 9 bases between them. CDR1 and CDR2 (germline): DFQATT, SNEGSKA (reference sequence). The CDR3 loop reads CSANPWAGANVLTF. CDR3 bases: TGCAGTGCTAACCCTTGGGCTGGGGCCAACGTCCTGACTTTC.

By share, this clone ranks as medium-sized. The genes are TRBV6-1 and TRBJ1-1, with TRBD1 identical over 7 bases. Trimming cost V 5 bases and J 6 bases; bases outside gene matches: 12. This CDR3 region has 15 residues. Germline V gene lookup returns CDR1 MNHNS and CDR2 SASEGT. In DNA, the CDR3 is TGTGCCAGCAGTCCCCCTTGGGAGGGGGCTTCTGAAGCTTTCTTT. Translated, it gives CASSPPWEGASEAFF.

The chain couples TRBV6-2 or TRBV6-3 to TRBJ2-7; D is perhaps TRBD1 or TRBD2 (6 bases each). Germline V lookup: CDR1 MNHEY, CDR2 SVGEGT. The CDR3 is 20 residues long. Trimming shortened V by 7 bases and J by 2 bases, and 33 bases separated the two germline ends. This CDR3 reads CASTGRAQGPWPPVTYEQYF. The CDR3 DNA sequence: TGTGCCAGCACCGGGAGAGCTCAGGGGCCTTGGCCTCCGGTGACCTACGAGCAGTACTTC.

This clone was picked up a small number of times. V gene TRBV6-4 combines with J gene TRBJ2-2, with D tentatively TRBD1 (5 bases). This CDR3 has 11 residues. V lost 3 bases to trimming and J lost 14 bases, with 10 bases between them. Germline V gene sequence: CDR1 MRHNA, CDR2 SNTAGT. CDR3 nucleotides: TGTGCCAGCAGTGATGCAGGGCGTCTGTTTTTT. Translation: CASSDAGRLFF.

This clone was observed many times. This chain uses TRBV20-1 with TRBJ2-2; 16 positions match TRBD2. Germline CDR1 is DFQATT and CDR2 is SNEGSKA (reference sequence). This CDR3 has 18 amino acids. Germline trimming cut 5 bases from V and 0 bases from J; bases unmatched to any gene: 6. CDR3: CSAFKGTSGRANTGELFF. The CDR3 coding sequence is TGCAGTGCTTTTAAAGGGACTAGCGGGAGGGCGAACACCGGGGAGCTGTTTTTT.

This clone came up a few times. The junction does not match germline at one end; this may be a read error. This sequence joins TRBV12-3 or TRBV12-4 and TRBJ2-5; D is possibly TRBD1 or TRBD2 (5 bases each). This CDR3 is built from 14 residues. CDR3 protein: CASSLSGRQETQYF. The CDR3 bases are TGTGCCAGCAGTTTATCGGGACGGCAAGAGACCCAATACTTC.

There are many counts of this clone. The V and J genes are TRBV24-1 and TRBJ2-2, with a tentative D call TRBD1 (5 bases). V lost 2 bases to trimming and J lost 2 bases, with 23 bases between them. The V gene's germline CDR1 is KGHDR and CDR2 SFDVKD. The CDR3 runs 20 residues. CDR3 bases: TGTGCCACCAGTGATTCATCAGTCGCAGGGTATATACCCAACACCGGGGAGCTGTTTTTT. Its protein is CATSDSSVAGYIPNTGELFF.

Notes on this clone: The germline gene is not matched at one end of the junction; a read error may be the cause. The chain uses TRBV12-3 or TRBV12-4 and TRBJ2-6; TRBD1 agrees at 8 bases. The CDR3 has 15 amino acids. CDR3 in DNA: TGTGCCAGCGGACAGGGCTTGGGCGGGGCCAACTTCCTGACTTTC. Translated, it gives CASGQGLGGANFLTF.

A remark on this clone: The junction differs from germline at one of its ends, possibly a read error. V usage is TRBV20-1 and J usage is TRBJ2-1, with D unresolved. The CDR3 extends over 13 amino acids. CDR1 and CDR2 (germline): DFQATT, SNEGSKA (reference sequence). As DNA, the CDR3 is TGCAGTGCCGTCAGCGCCCCTCTAAATGAGCAGTTCTTT. It encodes CSAVSAPLNEQFF.

About this clone: Because the CDR3 is missing its conserved closing phenylalanine or tryptophan, this is likely a read error. The chain is built from TRBV28 and TRBJ1-2; no clear D. The CDR3 has 13 residues. CDR1 is MDHEN and CDR2 is SYDVKM in the germline V gene. The chain's CDR3 is CSSSFGENYGYTY. CDR3 DNA: TGTTCCAGCAGTTTTGGAGAAAACTATGGCTACACCTAC.

With respect to this clone: Without the conserved terminal phenylalanine or tryptophan, this CDR3 likely stems from a read error. The chain uses TRBV25-1 and TRBJ2-1; the match to TRBD2 covers 12 bases. This CDR3 spans 15 amino acids. From germline, CDR1 is MGHDK and CDR2 SYGVNS. In nucleotides, the CDR3 is TGTGCCAGCAGTGCCTGGACTAGCGGGAACAACGAGCAGTTCTTA. Protein: CASSAWTSGNNEQFL.

Relative to its sample, this clone is medium-sized. This chain connects TRBV10-1 to TRBJ2-7, with D possibly matching TRBD1 (7 bases). Trimming took off 7 bases at V and 6 bases at J, with 19 bases between the two ends. CDR1 is WNHNN and CDR2 is SYGVQD in the germline V gene (reference sequence). The length of the CDR3 is 14 residues. As DNA, the CDR3 is TGCGCCAGCAAAGTCCCCGGGCAGGGGGGCGAGCAGTACTTC. Its protein is CASKVPGQGGEQYF.

This clone was seen repeatedly, ten times or more. The chain is built from TRBV6-4 and TRBJ2-5; D possibly corresponds to TRBD2 (5 bases). Germline CDR1 reads MRHNA; CDR2 reads SNTAGT. This CDR3 spans 13 amino acids. Deletions cut 3 bases from V and 2 bases from J, with 7 bases between. CDR3 protein: CASSEAEQETQYF. The CDR3 region has the DNA TGTGCCAGCAGTGAAGCGGAGCAAGAGACCCAGTACTTC.

In its sample, this clone was seen many times. The genes are TRBV20-1 and TRBJ2-4; no clear D gene. The V gene's germline CDR1 is DFQATT and CDR2 SNEGSKA (reference sequence). The CDR3 has 10 residues. The V and J ends lost 3 bases and 5 bases respectively, with 2 bases between them. The CDR3 bases are TGCAGTGCTAGTCAAAACATTCAGTACTTC. Protein product: CSASQNIQYF.

This clone is termed medium-sized. CDR3 in DNA: TGTGCCAGCTCCCCTCGGGGCCGTGAAGAGACCCAGTACTTC. Its translation is CASSPRGREETQYF. The rearrangement links TRBV28 to TRBJ2-5, with D perhaps TRBD1 or TRBD2 (5 bases each). Germline CDR1 is MDHEN and CDR2 is SYDVKM. V was pared by 8 bases and J by 3 bases, with 16 bases between. CDR3 size: 14 residues.

This clone was seen many times. The chain uses TRBV28 and TRBJ2-5, with 7 bases fitting TRBD2. The CDR3 has 16 amino acids. Per the germline V gene, CDR1 is MDHEN and CDR2 is SYDVKM. V trimming: 5 bases; J trimming: 5 bases; junction bases outside the gene matches: 14. The CDR3 spells CASSQIVGGTQETQYF. In DNA, the CDR3 is TGTGCCAGCAGTCAAATAGTGGGAGGGACGCAGGAGACCCAGTACTTC.

Comment on this clone: No DNA is shown, since the ends of the CDR3 on it are uncertain; the CDR3 is the one TCRdb lists. The CDR3 is CASSPLVGVGTEALF. The chain carries TRBV11-3 and TRBJ1-1; whether TRBD1, the table's D call, matches the DNA was not checked. Germline lookup yields CDR1 SGHNT and CDR2 YENEEA. The CDR3 extends over 15 residues, inclusive of both ends.

This clone is classed as medium-sized (0.01 to 0.1%). This rearrangement joins TRBV19 to TRBJ2-3, with a tentative D call TRBD2 (6 bases). The CDR3 is 13 amino acids. CDR1 is LNHDA and CDR2 is SQIVND in the germline V gene (reference sequence). V dropped 7 bases and J dropped 1 base, with 9 bases sitting between them. Here the CDR3 DNA reads TGTGCCAGTAATAGCGGCCGCACAGATACGCAGTATTTT. It is translated as CASNSGRTDTQYF.